The sequence of this T cell receptor (beta chain) was determined in a study of T-cell memory formation after mild COVID-19. Study information: TCR clustering was largely donor specific.

The CDR3 sequence is 14 residues long. Trimming took off 3 bases at V and 4 bases at J, with 12 bases between the two ends. 5'RACE, which relied on constant-segment primers, yielded TCR alpha and TCR beta cDNA libraries carrying sample barcodes and UMIs. TCRdb used MiXCR to reprocess the 5' RACE reads, holding one entry per CDR3 protein. The sample lists fewer than 150,000 distinct CDR3 sequences; 11% to 15% were seen once. The sample consisted of PBMCs or a T cell subset sorted from them (not recorded which). J is TRBJ1-1 and V is TRBV12-3 or TRBV12-4; D is unclear. This TCR came from an adult woman who had mild COVID-19 (a few samples of this study predate the infection). Cell type and time point are not known. The CDR3 sequence: CASSFTFRATEAFF. CDR3 coding DNA: TGTGCCAGCAGTTTTACCTTTAGGGCCACTGAAGCTTTCTTT.